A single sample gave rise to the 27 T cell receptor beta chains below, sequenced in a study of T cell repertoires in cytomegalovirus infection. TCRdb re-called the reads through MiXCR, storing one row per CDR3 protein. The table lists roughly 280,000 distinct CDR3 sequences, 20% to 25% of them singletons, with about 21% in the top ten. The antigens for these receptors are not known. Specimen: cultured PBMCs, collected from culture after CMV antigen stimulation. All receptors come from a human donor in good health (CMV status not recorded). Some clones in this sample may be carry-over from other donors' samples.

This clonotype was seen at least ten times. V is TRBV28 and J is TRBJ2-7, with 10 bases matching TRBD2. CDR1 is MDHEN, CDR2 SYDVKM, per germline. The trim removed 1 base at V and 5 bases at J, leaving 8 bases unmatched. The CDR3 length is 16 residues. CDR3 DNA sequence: TGTGCCAGCAGTTTATTCACAGCGGGGGGGAGTGACGAGCAGTACTTC. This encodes CASSLFTAGGSDEQYF.

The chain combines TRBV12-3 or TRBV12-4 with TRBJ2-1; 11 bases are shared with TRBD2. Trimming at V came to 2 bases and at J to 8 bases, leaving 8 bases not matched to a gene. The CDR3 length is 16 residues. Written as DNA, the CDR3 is TGTGCCAGCAGTTTATATGGCACTAGCGGGAGATATGAGCAGTTCTTC. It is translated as CASSLYGTSGRYEQFF.

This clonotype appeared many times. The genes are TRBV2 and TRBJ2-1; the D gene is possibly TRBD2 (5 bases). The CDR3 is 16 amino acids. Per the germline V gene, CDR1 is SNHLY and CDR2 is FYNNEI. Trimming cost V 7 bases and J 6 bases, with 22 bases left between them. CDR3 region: CASTSRGAERPNEQFF. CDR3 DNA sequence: TGTGCCAGCACCTCCCGGGGAGCAGAGCGGCCCAATGAGCAGTTCTTC.

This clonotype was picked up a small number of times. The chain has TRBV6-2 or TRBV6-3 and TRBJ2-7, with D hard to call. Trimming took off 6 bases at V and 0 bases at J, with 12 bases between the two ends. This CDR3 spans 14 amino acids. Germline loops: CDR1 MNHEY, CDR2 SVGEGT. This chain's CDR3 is CASRPGRSSYEQYF. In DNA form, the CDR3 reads TGTGCCAGCAGACCTGGACGGAGCTCCTACGAGCAGTACTTC.

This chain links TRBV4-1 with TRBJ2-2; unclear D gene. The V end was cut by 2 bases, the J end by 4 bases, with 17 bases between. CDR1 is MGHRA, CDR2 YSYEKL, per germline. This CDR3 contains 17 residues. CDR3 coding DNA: TGCGCCAGCAGCCAACTCGATCTAGTACGGTTCACCGGGGAGCTGTTTTTT. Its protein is CASSQLDLVRFTGELFF.

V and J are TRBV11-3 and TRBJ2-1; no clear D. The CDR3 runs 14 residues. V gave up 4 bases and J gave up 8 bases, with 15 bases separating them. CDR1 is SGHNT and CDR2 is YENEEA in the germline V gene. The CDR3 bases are TGTGCCAGCAGCTCGTTCGGAGCGCTGTATGAGCAGTTCTTC. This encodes CASSSFGALYEQFF.

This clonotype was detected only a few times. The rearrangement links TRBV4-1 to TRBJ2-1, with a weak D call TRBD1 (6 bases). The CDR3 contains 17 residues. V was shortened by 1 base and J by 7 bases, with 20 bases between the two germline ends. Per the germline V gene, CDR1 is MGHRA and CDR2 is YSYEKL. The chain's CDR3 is CASSQVLVGTLFNEQFF. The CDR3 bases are TGCGCCAGCAGCCAAGTACTGGTCGGGACACTATTTAATGAGCAGTTCTTC.

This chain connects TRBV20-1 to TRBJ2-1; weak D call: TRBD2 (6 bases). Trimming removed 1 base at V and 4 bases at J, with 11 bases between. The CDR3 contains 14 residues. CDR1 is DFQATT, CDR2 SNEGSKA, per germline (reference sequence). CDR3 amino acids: CSARGLEGYNEQFF. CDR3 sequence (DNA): TGCAGTGCTAGAGGGTTGGAGGGGTACAATGAGCAGTTCTTC.

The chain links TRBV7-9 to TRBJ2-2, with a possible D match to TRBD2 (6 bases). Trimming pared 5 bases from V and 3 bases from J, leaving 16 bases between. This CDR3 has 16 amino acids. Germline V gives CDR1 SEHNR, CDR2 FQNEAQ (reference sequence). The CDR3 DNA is TGTGCCAGCAGCCCCAGTCATTCTAGCGACACCGGGGAGCTGTTTTTT. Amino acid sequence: CASSPSHSSDTGELFF.

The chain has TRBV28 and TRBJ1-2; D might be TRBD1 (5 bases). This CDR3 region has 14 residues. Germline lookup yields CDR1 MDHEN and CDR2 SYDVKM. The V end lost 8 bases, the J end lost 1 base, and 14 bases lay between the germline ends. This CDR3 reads CASVSRDLNYGYTF. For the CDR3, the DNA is TGTGCCAGCGTTTCCCGGGACCTTAACTATGGCTACACCTTC.

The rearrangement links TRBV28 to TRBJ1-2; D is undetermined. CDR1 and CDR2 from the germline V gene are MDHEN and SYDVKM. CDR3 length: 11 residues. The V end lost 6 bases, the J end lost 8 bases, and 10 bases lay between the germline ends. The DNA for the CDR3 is TGTGCCAGCAGGACCCAAAGGGGCTACACCTTC. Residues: CASRTQRGYTF.

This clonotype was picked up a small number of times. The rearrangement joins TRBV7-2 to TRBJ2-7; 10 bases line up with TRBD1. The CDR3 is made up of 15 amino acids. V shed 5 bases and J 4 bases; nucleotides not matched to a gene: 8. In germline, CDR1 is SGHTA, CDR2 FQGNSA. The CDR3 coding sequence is TGTGCCAGCAGCCTCCACGGACAGGGGGTTTACGAGCAGTACTTC. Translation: CASSLHGQGVYEQYF.

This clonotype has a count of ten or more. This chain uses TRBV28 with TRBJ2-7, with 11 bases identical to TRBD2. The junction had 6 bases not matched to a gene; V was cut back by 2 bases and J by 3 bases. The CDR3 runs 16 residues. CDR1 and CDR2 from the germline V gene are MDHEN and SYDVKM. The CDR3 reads CASSLHLAGGDYEQYF. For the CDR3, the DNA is TGTGCCAGCAGTTTACATCTAGCGGGAGGTGACTACGAGCAGTACTTC. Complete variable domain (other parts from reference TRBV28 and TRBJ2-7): DVKVTQSSRYLVKRTGEKVFLECVQDMDHENMFWYRQDPGLGLRLIYFSYDVKMKEKGDIPEGYSVSREKKERFSLILESASTNQTSMYLCASSLHLAGGDYEQYFGPGTRLTVT.

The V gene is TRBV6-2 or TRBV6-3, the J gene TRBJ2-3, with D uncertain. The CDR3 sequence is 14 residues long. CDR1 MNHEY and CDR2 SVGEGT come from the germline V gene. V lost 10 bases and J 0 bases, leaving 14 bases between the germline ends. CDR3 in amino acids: CATRMDLSTDTQYF. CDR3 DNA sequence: TGTGCCACGAGAATGGATCTGAGCACAGATACGCAGTATTTT.

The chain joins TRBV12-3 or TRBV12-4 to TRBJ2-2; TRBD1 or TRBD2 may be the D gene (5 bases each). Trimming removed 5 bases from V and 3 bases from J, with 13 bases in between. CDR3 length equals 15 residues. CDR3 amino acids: CASSPRDRYTGELFF. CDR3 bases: TGTGCCAGCAGTCCCCGGGACCGATACACCGGGGAGCTGTTTTTT.

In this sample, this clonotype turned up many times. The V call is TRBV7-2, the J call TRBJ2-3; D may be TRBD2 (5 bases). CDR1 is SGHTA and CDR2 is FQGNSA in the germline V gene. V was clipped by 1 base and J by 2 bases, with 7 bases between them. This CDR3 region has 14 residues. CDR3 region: CASSLGLNTDTQYF. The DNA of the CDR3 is TGTGCCAGCAGCTTAGGACTAAACACAGATACGCAGTATTTT. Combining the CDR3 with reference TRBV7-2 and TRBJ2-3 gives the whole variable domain GAGVSQSPSNKVTEKGKDVELRCDPISGHTALYWYRQSLGQGLEFLIYFQGNSAPDKSGLPSDRFSAERTGGSVSTLTIQRTQQEDSAVYLCASSLGLNTDTQYFGPGTRLTVL.

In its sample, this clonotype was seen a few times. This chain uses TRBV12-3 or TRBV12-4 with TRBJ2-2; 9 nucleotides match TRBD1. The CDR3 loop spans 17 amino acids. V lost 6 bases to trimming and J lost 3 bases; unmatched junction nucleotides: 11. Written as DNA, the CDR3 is TGTGCCAGCAGGTCAAGTTTGCGGACAGGGGACACCGGGGAGCTGTTTTTT. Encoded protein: CASRSSLRTGDTGELFF.

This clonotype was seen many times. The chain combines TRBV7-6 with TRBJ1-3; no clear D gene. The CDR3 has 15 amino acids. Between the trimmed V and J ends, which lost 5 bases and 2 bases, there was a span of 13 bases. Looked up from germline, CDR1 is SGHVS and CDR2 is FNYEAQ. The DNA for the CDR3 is TGTGCCAGCAGCCGCGGAAGGGATCCTGGAAACACCATATATTTT. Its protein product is CASSRGRDPGNTIYF.

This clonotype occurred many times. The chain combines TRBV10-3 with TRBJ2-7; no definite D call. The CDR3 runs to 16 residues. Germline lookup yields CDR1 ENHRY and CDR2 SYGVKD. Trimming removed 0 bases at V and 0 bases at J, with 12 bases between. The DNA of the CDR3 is TGTGCCATCAGTGAGTCAGGAACAAGTGGCTCCTACGAGCAGTACTTC. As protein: CAISESGTSGSYEQYF.

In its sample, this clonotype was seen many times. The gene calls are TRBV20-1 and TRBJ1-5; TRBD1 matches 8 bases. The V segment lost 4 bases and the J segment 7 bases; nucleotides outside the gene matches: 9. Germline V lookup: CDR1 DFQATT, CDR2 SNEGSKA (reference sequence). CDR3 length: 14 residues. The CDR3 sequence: CSAKQGGITQPQHF. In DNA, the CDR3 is TGCAGTGCTAAACAGGGGGGAATAACGCAGCCCCAGCATTTT.

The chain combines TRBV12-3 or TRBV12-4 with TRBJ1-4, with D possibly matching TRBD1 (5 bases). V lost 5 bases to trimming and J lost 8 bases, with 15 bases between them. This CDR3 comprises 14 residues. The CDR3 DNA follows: TGTGCCAGCAGTCACCAGGGAATGGACGAAAAACTGTTTTTT. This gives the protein CASSHQGMDEKLFF.

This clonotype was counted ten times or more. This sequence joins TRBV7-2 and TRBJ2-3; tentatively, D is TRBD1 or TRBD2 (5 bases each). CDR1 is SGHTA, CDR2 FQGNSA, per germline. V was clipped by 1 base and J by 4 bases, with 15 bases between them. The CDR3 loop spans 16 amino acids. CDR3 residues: CASSLDGDVGPDTQYF. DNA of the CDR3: TGTGCCAGCAGCTTAGATGGGGACGTAGGCCCAGATACGCAGTATTTT.

The CDR3 sequence: CASSVGGHEKLFF. In DNA, the CDR3 is TGCGCCAGCAGCGTGGGAGGGCATGAAAAACTGTTTTTT. V is TRBV5-1 and J is TRBJ1-4; unclear D gene. V dropped 4 bases and J dropped 6 bases, with 10 bases sitting between them. Germline V lookup: CDR1 SGHRS, CDR2 YFSETQ. The CDR3 spans 13 residues.

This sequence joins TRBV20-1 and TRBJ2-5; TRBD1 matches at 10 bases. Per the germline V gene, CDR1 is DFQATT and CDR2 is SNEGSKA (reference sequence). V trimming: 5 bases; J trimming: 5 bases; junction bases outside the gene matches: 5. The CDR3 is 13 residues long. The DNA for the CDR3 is TGCAGTGCTCCGGGACAGGGGCCGGAGACCCAGTACTTC. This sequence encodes CSAPGQGPETQYF.

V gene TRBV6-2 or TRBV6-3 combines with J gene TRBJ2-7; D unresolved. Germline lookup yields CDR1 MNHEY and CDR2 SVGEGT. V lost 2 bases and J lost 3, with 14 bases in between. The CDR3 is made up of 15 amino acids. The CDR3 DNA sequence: TGTGCCAGCAGTTACGCCGACTTTGGGGTCTACGAGCAGTACTTC. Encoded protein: CASSYADFGVYEQYF.

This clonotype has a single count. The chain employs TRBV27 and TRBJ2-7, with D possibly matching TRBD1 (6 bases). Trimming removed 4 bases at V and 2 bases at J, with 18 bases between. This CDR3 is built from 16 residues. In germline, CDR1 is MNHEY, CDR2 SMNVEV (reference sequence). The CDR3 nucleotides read TGTGCCAGCAGTTCTTCCCACTTGGGGGCCACCTACGAGCAGTACTTC. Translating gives CASSSSHLGATYEQYF.

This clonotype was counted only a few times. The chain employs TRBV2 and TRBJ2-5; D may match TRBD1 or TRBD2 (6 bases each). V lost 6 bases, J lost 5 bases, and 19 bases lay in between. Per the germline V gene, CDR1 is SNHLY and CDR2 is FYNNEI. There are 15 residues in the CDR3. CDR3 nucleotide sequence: TGTGCCAGCAGCCGCGAAACAGGGACTCGGGAGACCCAGTACTTC. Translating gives CASSRETGTRETQYF.